This T cell receptor beta chain was sequenced during a study of cytomegalovirus exposure and HLA in healthy donors. The validation cohort, a group of 100 to 150 subjects, included the donors and was separate from the roughly 670-subject first cohort. Study-level findings and limits: Researchers counted around 160 TCR beta chains as cytomegalovirus-associated. Reportedly, diagnosis of cytomegalovirus status by the classifier showed high specificity and sensitivity. A few chains tied to CMV proved CMV antigen-specific in vitro.

As regards this clone: Its specificity is not known.

Generated by immunoSEQ multiplex PCR, the TCRdb table keeps only in-frame clones and is missing some. This sample has some 190,000 clones; about 82% occur once, and the top ten carry more than 1.2%. Sequencing was performed on PBMCs. The clonotype originates from a young woman in good health and CMV-seronegative.

The CDR3, as DNA: TGTGCCAGCCTGCTCGGTTCTGGGGCCAACGTCCTGACTTTC. Its protein product is CASLLGSGANVLTF. The rearrangement links TRBV6-1 to TRBJ2-6; unclear D gene. V was clipped by 8 bases and J by 1 base, with 9 bases between them. CDR1 and CDR2 (germline): MNHNS, SASEGT. CDR3 size: 14 residues.